The present T cell receptor beta chain was sequenced within a study of T cells after yellow fever vaccination. Study-wide points: FACS-sorted repertoires might harbor abundant contaminating clonotypes from the bulk population. Few clonotypes appeared in both CD4 and CD8 compartments.

From germline, CDR1 is LGHDT and CDR2 YNNKEL (reference sequence). The CDR3 is 15 residues long. V was shortened by 4 bases and J by 1 base, with 13 bases between the two germline ends. One entry per CDR3 protein results from TCRdb running MiXCR on the 5' RACE reads. The data show about 630,000 distinct CDR3 sequences, with 12% seen just once and around 14% held by the top ten. This clonotype has just a few counts. No antigen is known for it. Sequencing was performed on PBMCs, taken on the day of the yellow fever booster vaccination. The sequence derives from a man aged 25-40 years who received the YFV17D yellow fever vaccine. The chain combines TRBV3-1 with TRBJ1-1, with D possibly matching TRBD1 (6 bases). CDR3 loop: CASSPTQGTNTEAFF. CDR3 bases: TGTGCCAGCAGCCCCACACAGGGTACGAACACTGAAGCTTTCTTT.